Below, one TCR beta chain is given with its context. Original handling: Amplification with reference gene primers provided the estimates of nucleated cell counts. Sequenced by immunoSEQ multiplex PCR; TCRdb stores in-frame clones only, minus some. That table is the source of V, J and clone size, and D and trimming were worked out from the DNA. Here the sample spans 200,000 to 250,000 clones, about nine tenths being singletons. The entry originates in a study of blood T cell repertoires in COVID-19. Background on the study: The origin of the acute and convalescent COVID-19 samples was the United States, Italy and Spain. In each case, the material was cDNA or gDNA derived from T cells, B-cell-depleted T cells, or PBMCs.

This clonotype originated in a man in his fifties or sixties who had recovered from COVID-19. The sequenced sample was peripheral blood.

The chain's CDR3 is CASSLEGGSPDTQYF. DNA of the CDR3: TGCGCCAGCAGCTTGGAGGGCGGGAGCCCAGATACGCAGTATTTT. The gene calls are TRBV5-1 and TRBJ2-3, with 7 bases fitting TRBD2. This CDR3 contains 15 residues. Germline V gives CDR1 SGHRS, CDR2 YFSETQ. Losses at the gene ends were 0 bases for V and 4 bases for J; bases not matched to a gene: 5.